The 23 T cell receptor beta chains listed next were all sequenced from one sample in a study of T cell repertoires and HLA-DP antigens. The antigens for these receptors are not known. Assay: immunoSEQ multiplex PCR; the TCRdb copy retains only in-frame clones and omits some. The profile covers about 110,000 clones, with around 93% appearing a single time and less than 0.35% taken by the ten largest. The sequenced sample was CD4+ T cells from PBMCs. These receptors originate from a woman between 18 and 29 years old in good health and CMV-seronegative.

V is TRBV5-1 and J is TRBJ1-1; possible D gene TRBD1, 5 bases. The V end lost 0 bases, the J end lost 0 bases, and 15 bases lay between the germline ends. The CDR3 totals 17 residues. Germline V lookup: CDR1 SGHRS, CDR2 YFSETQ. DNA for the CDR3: TGCGCCAGCAGCTTGGTTGGCCAGACAGTAATGAACACTGAAGCTTTCTTT. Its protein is CASSLVGQTVMNTEAFF.

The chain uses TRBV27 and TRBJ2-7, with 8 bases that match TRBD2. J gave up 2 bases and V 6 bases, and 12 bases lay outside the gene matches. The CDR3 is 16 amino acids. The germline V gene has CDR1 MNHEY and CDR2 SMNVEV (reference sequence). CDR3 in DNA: TGTGCCAGCAGGATATTGGGGACTAGTACTCCCTACGAGCAGTACTTC. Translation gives CASRILGTSTPYEQYF.

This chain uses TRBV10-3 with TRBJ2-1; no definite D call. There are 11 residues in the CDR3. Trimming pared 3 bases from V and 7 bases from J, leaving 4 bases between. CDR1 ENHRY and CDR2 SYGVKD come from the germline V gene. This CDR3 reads CAISERNEQFF. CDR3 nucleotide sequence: TGTGCCATCAGTGAACGAAATGAGCAGTTCTTC.

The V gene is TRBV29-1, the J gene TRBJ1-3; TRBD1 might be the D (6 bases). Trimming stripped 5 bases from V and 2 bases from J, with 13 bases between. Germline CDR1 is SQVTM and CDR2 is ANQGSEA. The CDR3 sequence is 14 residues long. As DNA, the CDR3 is TGCAGCGTTTATAAGGGGGACGCTGGAAACACCATATATTTT. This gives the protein CSVYKGDAGNTIYF.

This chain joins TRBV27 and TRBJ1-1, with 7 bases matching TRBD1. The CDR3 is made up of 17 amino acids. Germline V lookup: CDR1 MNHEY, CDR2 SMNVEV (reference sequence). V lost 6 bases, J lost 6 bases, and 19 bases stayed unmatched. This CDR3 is CASRPHRIRGSGAEAFF. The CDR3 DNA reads TGTGCCAGCAGACCCCACCGCATCAGGGGGTCGGGAGCTGAAGCTTTCTTT.

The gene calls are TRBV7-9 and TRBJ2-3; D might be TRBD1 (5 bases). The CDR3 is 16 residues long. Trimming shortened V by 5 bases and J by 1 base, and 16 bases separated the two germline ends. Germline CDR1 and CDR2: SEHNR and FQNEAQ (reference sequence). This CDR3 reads CASSGFYIGGTDTQYF. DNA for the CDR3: TGTGCCAGCAGCGGTTTTTACATAGGGGGCACAGATACGCAGTATTTT.

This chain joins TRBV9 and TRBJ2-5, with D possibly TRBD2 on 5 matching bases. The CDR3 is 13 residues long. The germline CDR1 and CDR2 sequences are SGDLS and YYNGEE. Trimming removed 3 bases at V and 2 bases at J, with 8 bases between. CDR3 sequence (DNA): TGTGCCAGCAGCGGCGGGTTACAAGAGACCCAGTACTTC. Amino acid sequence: CASSGGLQETQYF.

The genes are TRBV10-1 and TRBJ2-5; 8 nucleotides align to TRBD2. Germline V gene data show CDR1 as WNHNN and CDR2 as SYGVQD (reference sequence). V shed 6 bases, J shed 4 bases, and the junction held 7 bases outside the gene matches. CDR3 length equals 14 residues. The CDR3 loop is CASSPGGGRETQYF. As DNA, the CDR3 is TGCGCCAGCAGCCCGGGAGGGGGAAGAGAGACCCAGTACTTC.

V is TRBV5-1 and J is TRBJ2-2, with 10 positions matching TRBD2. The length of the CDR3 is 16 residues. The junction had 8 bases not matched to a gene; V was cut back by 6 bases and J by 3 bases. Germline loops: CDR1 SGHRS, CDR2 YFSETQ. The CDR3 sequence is CASTPPGLAYTGELFF. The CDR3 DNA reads TGCGCCAGCACGCCGCCGGGACTAGCGTACACCGGGGAGCTGTTTTTT.

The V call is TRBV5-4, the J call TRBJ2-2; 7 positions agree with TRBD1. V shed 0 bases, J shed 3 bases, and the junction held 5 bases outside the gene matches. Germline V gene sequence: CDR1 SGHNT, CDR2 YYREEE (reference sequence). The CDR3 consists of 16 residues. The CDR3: CASSLAGRGYTGELFF. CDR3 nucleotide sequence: TGTGCCAGCAGCTTGGCGGGCAGGGGGTACACCGGGGAGCTGTTTTTT.

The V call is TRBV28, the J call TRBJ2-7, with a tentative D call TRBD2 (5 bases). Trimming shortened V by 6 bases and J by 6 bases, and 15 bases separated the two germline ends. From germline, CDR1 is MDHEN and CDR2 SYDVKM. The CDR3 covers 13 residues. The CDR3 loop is CASRSSLRGEQYV. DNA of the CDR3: TGTGCCAGCAGATCTTCCCTTCGGGGCGAGCAGTACGTC.

CDR3 nucleotide sequence: TGTGCCAGCAGCGACCGCCGGGGGGCAAGCCAGCCCCAGCATTTT. This sequence encodes CASSDRRGASQPQHF. The gene calls are TRBV7-8 and TRBJ1-5; the D gene is possibly TRBD1 (6 bases). Germline V gene sequence: CDR1 SGHVS, CDR2 FQNEAQ. V was cut by 5 bases and J by 7 bases, with 18 bases left in between. This CDR3 has 15 amino acids.

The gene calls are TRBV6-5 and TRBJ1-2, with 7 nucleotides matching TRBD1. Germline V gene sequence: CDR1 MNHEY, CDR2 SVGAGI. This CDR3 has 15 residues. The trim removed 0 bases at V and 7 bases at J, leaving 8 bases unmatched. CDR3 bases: TGTGCCAGCAGTTACTCGTTGACAGGGACAAGTGGCTACACCTTC. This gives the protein CASSYSLTGTSGYTF.

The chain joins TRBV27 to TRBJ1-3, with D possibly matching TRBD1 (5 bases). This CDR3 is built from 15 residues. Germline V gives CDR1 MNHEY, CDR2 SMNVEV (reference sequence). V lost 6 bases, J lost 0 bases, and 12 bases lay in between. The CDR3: CASRHWGTSGNTIYF. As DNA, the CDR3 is TGTGCCAGCAGACACTGGGGCACCTCTGGAAACACCATATATTTT.

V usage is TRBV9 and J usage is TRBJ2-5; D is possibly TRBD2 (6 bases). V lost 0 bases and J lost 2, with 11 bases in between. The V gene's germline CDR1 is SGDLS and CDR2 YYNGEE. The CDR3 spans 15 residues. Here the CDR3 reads CASSVGGSGQETQYF. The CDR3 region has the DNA TGTGCCAGCAGCGTAGGGGGTAGCGGTCAAGAGACCCAGTACTTC.

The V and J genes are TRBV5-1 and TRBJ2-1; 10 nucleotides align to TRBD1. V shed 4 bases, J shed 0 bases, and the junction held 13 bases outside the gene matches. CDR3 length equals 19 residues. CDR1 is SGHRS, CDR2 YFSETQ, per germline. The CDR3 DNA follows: TGCGCCAGCAGCATCCGGACAGGGGGGCAAAGGAGCTCCTACAATGAGCAGTTCTTC. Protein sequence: CASSIRTGGQRSSYNEQFF.

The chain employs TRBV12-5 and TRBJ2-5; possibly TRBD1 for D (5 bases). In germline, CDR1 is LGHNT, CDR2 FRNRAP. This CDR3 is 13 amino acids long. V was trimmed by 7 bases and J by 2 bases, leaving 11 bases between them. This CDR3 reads CASARGLQETQYF. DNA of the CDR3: TGTGCTAGTGCAAGGGGCTTACAAGAGACCCAGTACTTC.

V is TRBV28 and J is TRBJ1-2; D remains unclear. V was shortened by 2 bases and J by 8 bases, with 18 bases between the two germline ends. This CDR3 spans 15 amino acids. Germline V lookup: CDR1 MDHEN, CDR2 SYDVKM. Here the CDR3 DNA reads TGTGCCAGCAGTTTAGGGCGTCTCGTAGTGGGGGGCTACACCTTC. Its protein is CASSLGRLVVGGYTF.

CDR3 region: CASVRERDTEAFF. Here the CDR3 DNA reads TGTGCCAGCGTAAGGGAGAGGGACACTGAAGCTTTCTTT. The V gene is TRBV2, the J gene TRBJ1-1; D call uncertain. Trimming removed 8 bases from V and 3 bases from J, with 13 bases in between. From germline, CDR1 is SNHLY and CDR2 FYNNEI. The CDR3 sequence is 13 residues long.

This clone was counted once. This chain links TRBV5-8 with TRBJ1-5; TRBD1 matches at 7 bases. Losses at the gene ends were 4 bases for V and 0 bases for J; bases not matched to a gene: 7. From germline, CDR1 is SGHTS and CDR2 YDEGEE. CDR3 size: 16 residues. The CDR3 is CASSPPTGYSNQPQHF. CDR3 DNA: TGTGCCAGCAGCCCCCCGACAGGGTATAGCAATCAGCCCCAGCATTTT.

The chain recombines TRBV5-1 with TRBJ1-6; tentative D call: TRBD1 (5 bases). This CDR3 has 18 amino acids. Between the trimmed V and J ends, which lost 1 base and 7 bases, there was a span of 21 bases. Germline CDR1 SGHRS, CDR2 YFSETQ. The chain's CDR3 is CASSLRPVRDSSNSPLHF. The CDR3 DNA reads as TGCGCCAGCAGCTTGCGGCCGGTCCGGGACTCGAGCAATTCACCCCTCCACTTT.

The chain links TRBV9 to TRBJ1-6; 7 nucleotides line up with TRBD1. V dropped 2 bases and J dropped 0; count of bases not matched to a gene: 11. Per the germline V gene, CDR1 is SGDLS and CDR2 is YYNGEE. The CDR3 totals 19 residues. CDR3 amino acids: CASSVTGIKGGSYNSPLHF. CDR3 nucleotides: TGTGCCAGCAGCGTGACAGGGATTAAAGGCGGCTCCTATAATTCACCCCTCCACTTT.

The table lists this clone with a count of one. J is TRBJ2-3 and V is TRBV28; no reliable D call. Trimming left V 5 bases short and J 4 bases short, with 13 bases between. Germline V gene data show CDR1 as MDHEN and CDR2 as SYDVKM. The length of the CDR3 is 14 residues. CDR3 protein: CASSSPFNADTQYF. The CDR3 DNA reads TGTGCCAGCAGTAGCCCCTTTAACGCAGATACGCAGTATTTT.